This TCR beta chain was sequenced during a study of T cell responses to AZD1222 COVID-19 vaccine. Study conclusions and caveats: Seropositive at baseline were only 5 or 6 AZD1222 recipients. Donors, mostly white British, included more females; clonal diversity was possibly underestimated.

Points on this clone: The antigen is unknown.

The assay was immunoSEQ multiplex PCR, and TCRdb's table has in-frame clones only and misses some. The sample has some 150,000 clones, about nine tenths seen once. Germline-derived CDR1 and CDR2 are SGHVS and FQNEAQ. J gave up 6 bases and V 6 bases, and 14 bases lay outside the gene matches. This CDR3 region has 17 residues. The receptor's source is an adult in good health. V and J are TRBV7-8 and TRBJ2-2, with 9 positions matching TRBD2. The specimen comprised peripheral blood, sampled on day 0 of MenACWY control vaccination. The CDR3 loop reads CASRLSRGGRAAGELFF. DNA of the CDR3: TGTGCCAGCAGACTCTCCCGGGGCGGGAGGGCCGCCGGGGAGCTGTTTTTT. Looking up the rest from reference TRBV7-8 and TRBJ2-2 gives the full variable domain: GAGVSQSPRYKVAKRGQDVALRCDPISGHVSLFWYQQALGQGPEFLTYFQNEAQLDKSGLPSDRFFAERPEGSVSTLKIQRTQQEDSAVYLCASRLSRGGRAAGELFFGEGSRLTVL.